These T cell receptor beta chains were read from a single sample in a study of T cell repertoires in cytomegalovirus infection. A single record per CDR3 protein comes from TCRdb applying MiXCR to the reads. The sample lists some 300,000 distinct CDR3 sequences; about a sixth were seen once. The sequenced material came from PBMCs. The origin of the receptors is a human donor in good health (CMV status not recorded). Some clones in this sample may be carry-over from other donors' samples. Each CDR3 is given with its conserved first and last residue. D genes are given only for firm matches. The listing skips clone size in some rows; elsewhere it reads once, few, many or a size class.

clone_size	v_call	j_call	d_call	cdr3_nt	cdr3_aa
many	TRBV7-2	TRBJ2-5	TRBD2	TGTGCCAGCAGCTCAATGCTACTAGCGGGGGGTGGAGAGACCCAGTACTTC	CASSSMLLAGGGETQYF
many	TRBV28	TRBJ2-7	TRBD1	TGTGCCAGCGGACAGGGAACCTACGAGCAGTACTTC	CASGQGTYEQYF
.	TRBV4-3	TRBJ2-5	TRBD2	TGCGCCAGCAGCCAAGATAGGACTAGCGGAGAGACCCAGTACTTC	CASSQDRTSGETQYF
many	TRBV6-5	TRBJ2-2	.	TGTGCCAGCAGTTACTACAGGGCCGGCGGGGAGCTGTTTTTT	CASSYYRAGGELFF
.	TRBV2	TRBJ2-5	TRBD2	TGTGCCAGCTCCCGAGAGTCCGAGCGGGGGGGCACGGAGACCCAGTACTTC	CASSRESERGGTETQYF
few	TRBV19	TRBJ2-1	TRBD2	TGTGCCAGTAGCCCCCGCGGGGGGTTTAGCTCCTACAATGAGCAGTTCTTC	CASSPRGGFSSYNEQFF
.	TRBV5-8	TRBJ2-7	TRBD2	TGTGCCAGCCGGTTGGGGGGGACGTACGAGCAGTACTTC	CASRLGGTYEQYF
many	TRBV18	TRBJ2-7	.	TGTGCCAGCTCACCCTGGACCAGCCCCTACGAGCAGTACTTC	CASSPWTSPYEQYF
.	TRBV10-3	TRBJ1-1	.	TGTGCCATCAGCCACCGGGAGACGAACACTGAAGCTTTCTTT	CAISHRETNTEAFF
.	TRBV15	TRBJ2-1	.	TGTGCCACCAGCGGCCTGTGGGGGGTCAACAATGAGCAGTTCTTC	CATSGLWGVNNEQFF
.	TRBV7-9	TRBJ1-4	.	TGTGCCAGCAGCTCGCATAAGTTCAGGGATGGACCTAATGAAAAACTGTTTTTT	CASSSHKFRDGPNEKLFF